This TCR beta chain was sequenced in a study of shared clonotypes between healthy human individuals. The CDR3 consists of 15 residues. Germline CDR1 SGHRS, CDR2 YFSETQ. With 3 bases removed from V and 4 bases from J, the gap between germline ends came to 16 bases. Broader study findings: What naive subsets generally showed was a larger estimated richness than memory subsets showed.

This clone has just a few counts. Its target is not known. Only in-frame clones appear in the TCRdb table, and some are missing; sequencing was by immunoSEQ multiplex PCR. The sample yields approximately 2.3 million clones, over 90% seen once. The sequence derives from a man younger than 35 in good health. Some clones in this sample may be carry-over from other donors' samples. V usage is TRBV5-1 and J usage is TRBJ1-1; D is uncertain. The source material was naive CD4+ T cells from PBMCs. Regarding subset: CD45RA+ positively selected. CDR3 nucleotide sequence: TGCGCCAGCAGCTCACCGTCGGGCTTGGGCACTGAAGCTTTCTTT. Amino acids: CASSSPSGLGTEAFF.